These 2 T cell receptor beta chains originate from one sample sequenced in a study of blood T cell repertoires in COVID-19. The data were produced by immunoSEQ multiplex PCR, yet TCRdb's version contains in-frame clones alone and is incomplete. Of over 200,000 clones detected, approximately 84% appear once; the ten largest clones hold under 2.5%. The sample comprised peripheral blood. Receptors were obtained from a man between 40 and 49 years old with active or convalescent COVID-19.

The chain employs TRBV9 and TRBJ1-1, with D hard to call. This CDR3 is built from 17 residues. V lost 4 bases, J lost 1 base, and 20 bases lay in between. Germline V CDR1 and CDR2: SGDLS, YYNGEE. Written as DNA, the CDR3 is TGTGCCAGCAGCCCCTCCCCCTATATGAGTACGAACACTGAAGCTTTCTTT. This codes for CASSPSPYMSTNTEAFF.

The V call is TRBV9, the J call TRBJ2-3; 8 bases fit TRBD1. After removal of 3 bases from V and 0 bases from J, the junction contained 6 bases not matched to a gene. The CDR3 loop spans 16 amino acids. In germline, CDR1 is SGDLS, CDR2 YYNGEE. The CDR3 sequence: CASSASDRGSTDTQYF. The CDR3 DNA is TGTGCCAGCAGCGCTTCCGACAGGGGCAGCACAGATACGCAGTATTTT.